The clone carrying this TCR beta chain was counted a few times. The sample is drawn from a study of blood T cell repertoires in COVID-19. Background on the study: Specimens from acute and convalescent COVID-19 originated in the United States, Italy and Spain. The cDNA or gDNA used as material had been derived from T cells, B-cell-depleted T cells, or PBMCs.

Original data processing: Reference gene primer amplification yielded estimated nucleated cell counts. Some clones are missing from TCRdb's copy, which holds only in-frame ones; the method was immunoSEQ multiplex PCR. V and J calls plus clone size are reproduced from that table; the DNA served to infer D and trimming. The sample includes 200,000 to 250,000 clones, roughly 84% seen only once; the top ten take around 9.5%. Sample: peripheral blood. The sequence was obtained from a man in his fifties with active or convalescent COVID-19.

The CDR3 is CASSQGGGQPQHF. CDR3 nucleotides: TGTGCCAGCTCGCAGGGGGGCGGACAGCCCCAGCATTTT. The rearrangement uses TRBV18 and TRBJ1-5; 7 bases fit TRBD1. This CDR3 is built from 13 residues. V shed 6 bases and J 7 bases; nucleotides not matched to a gene: 6. CDR1 is KGHSH and CDR2 is LQKENI in the germline V gene.